Listed below are T cell receptor beta chains from one sample, sequenced in a study of Ad26.COV2.S vaccination and SARS-CoV-2 variants. Clones were read by immunoSEQ multiplex PCR, and TCRdb kept only the in-frame ones, dropping some. The repertoire includes over 400,000 clones, 85% to 90% of them detected once, and about 2.7% sits in the top ten. This sample comprised peripheral blood, obtained in a trial of Ad26.COV2.S vaccine versus placebo. The receptors stem from a person aged 18-60 years who received the Ad26.COV2.S COVID-19 vaccine or a placebo. CDR3s include the opening cysteine and the closing phenylalanine or tryptophan. D genes are given only for firm matches. Size tells how often a clone was seen (once, few, many) or the class of an expanded clone, and some rows leave it out.

d_call	v_call	clone_size	j_call	cdr3_aa	cdr3_nt
-	TRBV6-6	-	TRBJ2-2	CASSYGRGGTGELFF	TGTGCCAGCAGTTACGGCAGAGGTGGCACCGGGGAGCTGTTTTTT
-	TRBV11-2	-	TRBJ1-1	CASSLSGYYMNTEAFF	TGTGCCAGCAGCTTATCAGGGTACTACATGAACACTGAAGCTTTCTTT
-	TRBV7-9	-	TRBJ2-4	CASSLGNDIQYF	TGTGCCAGCAGCTTAGGCAATGACATTCAGTACTTC
-	TRBV5-1	-	TRBJ2-7	CASSPVGLNEQYF	TGCGCCAGCTCGCCCGTGGGGCTTAACGAGCAGTACTTC
-	TRBV11-2	-	TRBJ1-3	CASSPGSGIQNTIYF	TGTGCCAGCAGCCCCGGGTCAGGGATTCAAAACACCATATATTTT
TRBD1	TRBV2	-	TRBJ1-1	CASSLQGASAEAFF	TGTGCCAGCAGTTTACAGGGGGCCAGCGCTGAAGCTTTCTTT
TRBD1	TRBV5-1	few	TRBJ1-6	CASSLGTVPYNSPLHF	TGCGCCAGCAGCTTAGGGACAGTACCTTATAATTCACCCCTCCACTTT
-	TRBV6-5	once	TRBJ1-2	CASSYSGVGGGYGYTF	TGTGCCAGCAGTTACTCCGGGGTGGGGGGTGGCTATGGCTACACCTTC
TRBD1	TRBV5-6	-	TRBJ1-1	CASSLGDEGAPLLNTEAFF	TGTGCCAGCAGCTTGGGCGATGAGGGGGCTCCCCTTTTGAACACTGAAGCTTTCTTT
-	TRBV5-8	-	TRBJ1-3	CASSLGQPGLTIYF	TGTGCCAGCAGCTTGGGACAGCCGGGGTTAACCATATATTTT
-	TRBV7-2	-	TRBJ2-3	CASSRDGPGQYF	TGTGCCAGCAGCCGCGATGGCCCAGGGCAGTATTTT
-	TRBV7-3	-	TRBJ2-5	CASATGIAETQYF	TGTGCCAGCGCAACAGGGATTGCAGAGACCCAGTACTTC
TRBD1	TRBV7-9	few	TRBJ1-1	CASSLVSTGLAFF	TGTGCCAGCAGCTTAGTATCGACAGGGCTAGCTTTCTTT
TRBD1	TRBV7-2	few	TRBJ1-5	CASSLQGDQPQHF	TGTGCCAGCAGCTTACAGGGGGATCAGCCCCAGCATTTT
-	TRBV28	-	TRBJ2-1	CASTTTSSEQFF	TGTGCCAGCACAACGACATCCAGTGAGCAGTTCTTC